This TCR beta chain was profiled in a study of response to subunit inactivated influenza vaccine. Germline trimming cut 1 base from V and 5 bases from J; bases unmatched to any gene: 3. Germline CDR1 and CDR2: LNHDA and SQIVND (reference sequence). CDR3 length: 15 residues. TCRdb reprocessed the RT-PCR reads via MiXCR and lists one record per CDR3 protein. The data show around 200,000 distinct CDR3 sequences, approximately 14% seen once. Material: CD8+ T cells sorted from PBMCs, obtained 5 days after vaccination. The receptor was isolated from a man in his fifties or sixties who received an inactivated influenza vaccine. The genes are TRBV19 and TRBJ2-1, with TRBD1 matching over 9 bases. CDR3 DNA: TGTGCCAGTAGTATAGGGACAGGGGCGGACAATGAGCAGTTCTTC. This codes for CASSIGTGADNEQFF.